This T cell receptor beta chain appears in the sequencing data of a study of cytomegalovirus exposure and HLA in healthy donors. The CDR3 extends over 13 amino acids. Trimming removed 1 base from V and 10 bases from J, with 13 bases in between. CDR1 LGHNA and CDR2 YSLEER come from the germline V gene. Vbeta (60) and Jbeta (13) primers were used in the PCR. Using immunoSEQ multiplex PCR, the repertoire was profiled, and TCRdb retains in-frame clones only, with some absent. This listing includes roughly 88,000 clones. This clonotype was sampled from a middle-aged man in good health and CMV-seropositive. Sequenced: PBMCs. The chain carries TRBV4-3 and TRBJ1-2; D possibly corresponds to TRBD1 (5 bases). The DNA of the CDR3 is TGCGCCAGCAGCCAAGCATCAGGGCGAAACTACACCTTC. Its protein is CASSQASGRNYTF.